There are many counts of the clone carrying this T cell receptor (beta chain). Its antigen is still unknown. Genomic DNA was the source, and TCR beta CDR3 was amplified from it by two-round multiplex PCR. Round one of PCR was performed, and it used primers specific to each TRBV and TRBJ gene. TCRdb recomputed calls from the multiplex PCR reads with MiXCR, one row per CDR3 protein. Among 10,000 to 15,000 distinct CDR3 sequences listed, approximately 40% were seen once. This entry is derived from a study of prognosis after radiotherapy for stage I lung cancer. Study details: No patient had concurrent therapy with stereotactic body radiotherapy.

This CDR3 region has 15 residues. V lost 0 bases, J lost 4 bases, and 13 bases lay in between. CDR1 is SGHRS and CDR2 is YFSETQ in the germline V gene. General study findings and limits: A fall in unique TCR clone counts followed stereotactic body radiation therapy, with medians of about 9,700 versus 6,500. The study found lower Shannon entropy after stereotactic body radiation therapy in patients who developed distant metastases.

Peripheral blood, about 5.4 milliliters per draw, was collected at each of two time points. The TCR comes from a donor at least 50 years old with non-small cell lung cancer. Material: PBMCs, obtained before or after stereotactic body radiation therapy (not recorded which). The chain joins TRBV5-1 to TRBJ2-5, with a weak D call TRBD2 (6 bases). CDR3 sequence reads: CASSLVDFGGETQYF. Written as DNA, the CDR3 is TGCGCCAGCAGCTTGGTCGACTTCGGGGGAGAGACCCAGTACTTC. Full variable domain (remainder filled in from reference TRBV5-1 and TRBJ2-5): KAGVTQTPRYLIKTRGQQVTLSCSPISGHRSVSWYQQTPGQGLQFLFEYFSETQRNKGNFPGRFSGRQFSNSRSEMNVSTLELGDSALYLCASSLVDFGGETQYFGPGTRLLVL.